The clone carrying this T cell receptor beta chain appeared a few times. TCRdb passed the 5' RACE reads through MiXCR, listing each CDR3 protein once. The repertoire includes 150,000 to 200,000 distinct CDR3 sequences, roughly a tenth of them detected once, and around 40% sits in the top ten. CDR3 length equals 15 residues. Trimming cost V 5 bases and J 5 bases; bases outside gene matches: 8. This sample stems from a study of T cells after yellow fever vaccination. Here the sequenced sample was CD8+ T cells sorted from PBMCs, taken 45 days after the yellow fever booster vaccination. The gene calls are TRBV12-3 or TRBV12-4 and TRBJ2-5; TRBD1 matches at 10 bases. This clonotype was obtained from a man younger than 30 who received the YFV17D yellow fever vaccine. The chain's CDR3 is CASSPRDRGWETQYF. CDR3 sequence (DNA): TGTGCCAGCAGTCCTAGGGACAGGGGATGGGAGACCCAGTACTTC.